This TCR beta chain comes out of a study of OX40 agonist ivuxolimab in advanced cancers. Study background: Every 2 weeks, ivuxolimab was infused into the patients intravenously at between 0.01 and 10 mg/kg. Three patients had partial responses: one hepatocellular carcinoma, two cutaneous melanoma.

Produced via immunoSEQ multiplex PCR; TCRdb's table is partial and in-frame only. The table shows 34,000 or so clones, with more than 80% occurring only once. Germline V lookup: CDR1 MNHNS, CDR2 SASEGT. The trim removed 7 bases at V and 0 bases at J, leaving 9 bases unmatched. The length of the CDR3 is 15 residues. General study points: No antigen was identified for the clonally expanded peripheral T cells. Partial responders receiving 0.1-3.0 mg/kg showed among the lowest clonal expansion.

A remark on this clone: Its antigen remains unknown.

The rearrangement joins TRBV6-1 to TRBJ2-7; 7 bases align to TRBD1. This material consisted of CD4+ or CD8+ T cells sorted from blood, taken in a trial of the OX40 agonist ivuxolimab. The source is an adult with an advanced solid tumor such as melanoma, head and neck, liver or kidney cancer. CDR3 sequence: CASTPPQGDSYEQYF. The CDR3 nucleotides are TGTGCCAGCACCCCCCCTCAGGGGGACTCCTACGAGCAGTACTTC.